This entry lists 14 T cell receptor beta chains sequenced from one sample in a study of CD8 T cells in ankylosing spondylitis. TCRdb fed the 5' RACE reads into MiXCR, producing one record per CDR3 protein. The table lists some 140,000 distinct CDR3 sequences, approximately 10% of them singletons, with over 4% in the top ten. Sequenced material: blood, either unsorted or a sorted T cell fraction (not recorded which). These receptors originate from a female donor with ankylosing spondylitis or in good health (not recorded which).

This clonotype was recorded at least ten times. This chain joins TRBV5-6 and TRBJ1-1, with D tentatively TRBD1 (5 bases). Germline values: CDR1 SGHDT, CDR2 YYEEEE. The CDR3 spans 12 residues. Trimming cost V 4 bases and J 2 bases, with 6 bases left between them. CDR3: CASSRDNTEAFF. DNA of the CDR3: TGTGCCAGCAGCCGGGACAACACTGAAGCTTTCTTT.

In its sample, this clonotype was seen many times. The chain joins TRBV12-3 or TRBV12-4 to TRBJ1-1; D gene ambiguous. V lost 7 bases, J lost 4 bases, and 16 bases lay in between. There are 14 residues in the CDR3. CDR3 DNA sequence: TGTGCCAGCAATACCAGGAGGCGAGGCACTGAAGCTTTCTTT. Amino acid sequence: CASNTRRRGTEAFF.

This clonotype was counted ten times or more. The J gene is TRBJ2-7, the V gene TRBV24-1; 12 nucleotides match TRBD2. Germline CDR1 reads KGHDR; CDR2 reads SFDVKD. This CDR3 has 16 amino acids. V lost 4 bases and J lost 3; bases outside the gene matches: 6. CDR3 amino acids: CATSDTTSGRSYEQYF. The CDR3 DNA reads TGTGCCACCAGTGACACGACTAGCGGGAGAAGCTACGAGCAGTACTTC.

This clonotype has a count of ten or more. The rearrangement links TRBV5-5 to TRBJ1-3; 7 positions agree with TRBD1. Germline values: CDR1 SGHKS, CDR2 YYEKEE (reference sequence). J gave up 0 bases and V 3 bases, and 0 bases lay outside the gene matches. The CDR3 contains 14 residues. The CDR3 loop reads CASSWDSSGNTIYF. CDR3 sequence (DNA): TGTGCCAGCAGCTGGGACAGCTCTGGAAACACCATATATTTT.

In its sample, this clonotype was seen many times. The chain employs TRBV7-2 and TRBJ2-2; D call uncertain. V was shortened by 1 base and J by 5 bases, with 8 bases between the two germline ends. Germline V gene lookup returns CDR1 SGHTA and CDR2 FQGNSA. CDR3 length: 14 residues. The CDR3 sequence: CASSLEIGTGELFF. In DNA, the CDR3 is TGTGCCAGCAGCTTAGAGATAGGGACCGGGGAGCTGTTTTTT.

This clonotype was observed many times. The CDR3 here is CASSRGGAYSNQPQHF. The CDR3 bases are TGTGCCAGCAGCCGAGGAGGGGCTTATAGCAATCAGCCCCAGCATTTT. This chain links TRBV28 with TRBJ1-5; a possible D gene is TRBD1 (5 bases). The CDR3 loop spans 16 amino acids. The ends were cut back, 6 bases at V and 0 bases at J, with 15 bases in the middle. The germline gives CDR1 MDHEN, CDR2 SYDVKM. Based on the CDR3 plus reference TRBV28 and TRBJ1-5, the full variable domain is DVKVTQSSRYLVKRTGEKVFLECVQDMDHENMFWYRQDPGLGLRLIYFSYDVKMKEKGDIPEGYSVSREKKERFSLILESASTNQTSMYLCASSRGGAYSNQPQHFGDGTRLSIL.

In this sample, this clonotype turned up many times. The genes are TRBV11-2 and TRBJ1-6; D is undetermined. Trimming cost V 0 bases and J 9 bases, with 9 bases left between them. This CDR3 comprises 14 residues. Germline V gives CDR1 SGHAT, CDR2 FQNNGV. The CDR3 region is CASSLDIEISPLHF. The CDR3 coding sequence is TGTGCCAGCAGCTTAGATATTGAAATTTCACCCCTCCACTTT.

This clonotype was seen ten or more times. The chain carries TRBV5-1 and TRBJ1-1, with TRBD1 as a possible D gene (6 bases). The V end was cut by 1 base, the J end by 0 bases, with 10 bases between. Per germline, CDR1 SGHRS and CDR2 YFSETQ. CDR3 length equals 15 residues. The CDR3 DNA reads TGCGCCAGCAGCTTGACAGGGCCCATGAACACTGAAGCTTTCTTT. It yields the protein CASSLTGPMNTEAFF.

At least ten counts were recorded for this clonotype. The CDR3 loop is CASSFQGRRPEKLFF. The CDR3 DNA is TGTGCCAGCAGTTTTCAAGGGCGGCGCCCCGAAAAACTGTTTTTT. V usage is TRBV27 and J usage is TRBJ1-4; D ambiguous. The CDR3 spans 15 residues. Germline lookup yields CDR1 MNHEY and CDR2 SMNVEV (reference sequence). V was cut by 3 bases and J by 8 bases, with 16 bases left in between. Based on the CDR3 plus reference TRBV27 and TRBJ1-4, the full variable domain is EAQVTQNPRYLITVTGKKLTVTCSQNMNHEYMSWYRQDPGLGLRQIYYSMNVEVTDKGDVPEGYKVSRKEKRNFPLILESPSPNQTSLYFCASSFQGRRPEKLFFGSGTQLSVL.

This clonotype was counted ten times or more. This rearrangement joins TRBV5-1 to TRBJ1-3, with D unresolved. The CDR3 is 16 residues long. Germline V gene lookup returns CDR1 SGHRS and CDR2 YFSETQ. V gave up 2 bases and J gave up 0 bases, with 12 bases separating them. DNA of the CDR3: TGCGCCAGCAGCTTCGGGGAGGCACTCTCTGGAAACACCATATATTTT. Amino acid sequence: CASSFGEALSGNTIYF.

At least ten counts were recorded for this clonotype. The chain is built from TRBV14 and TRBJ2-1, with 10 bases matching TRBD2. Germline lookup yields CDR1 SGHDN and CDR2 FVKESK. This CDR3 contains 17 residues. The trim removed 0 bases at V and 5 bases at J, leaving 7 bases unmatched. CDR3 DNA: TGTGCCAGCAGCCAAGACCCAGCGGGAGGGCCTCACAATGAGCAGTTCTTC. Translated: CASSQDPAGGPHNEQFF.

This clonotype has a count of ten or more. The rearrangement uses TRBV5-1 and TRBJ2-7; D is uncertain. Trimming stripped 2 bases from V and 5 bases from J, with 17 bases between. CDR3 length: 15 residues. Germline V lookup: CDR1 SGHRS, CDR2 YFSETQ. The CDR3 spells CASSLLGPGLHEQYF. CDR3 bases: TGCGCCAGCAGCTTATTAGGACCGGGCCTCCACGAGCAGTACTTC.

This clonotype was counted many times. This chain connects TRBV12-3 or TRBV12-4 to TRBJ2-3; a possible D gene is TRBD1 (5 bases). This CDR3 comprises 14 residues. The ends were cut back, 3 bases at V and 2 bases at J, with 9 bases in the middle. The CDR3 loop is CASSFLTATDTQYF. In nucleotides, the CDR3 is TGTGCCAGCAGTTTTTTGACAGCCACAGATACGCAGTATTTT.

This clonotype was counted a few times. This chain connects TRBV20-1 to TRBJ1-2; 8 bases are a match to TRBD1. From germline, CDR1 is DFQATT and CDR2 SNEGSKA (reference sequence). The CDR3 has 15 amino acids. V lost 5 bases and J lost 4; bases outside the gene matches: 12. The CDR3 reads CSAGDRQIPSYGYTF. The CDR3 nucleotides are TGCAGTGCTGGGGACAGGCAAATCCCCTCCTATGGCTACACCTTC.